This T cell receptor beta chain was sequenced in a study of T cells in Graves' hyperthyroidism and ophthalmopathy. Across the study: Once the initial diagnosis was made, peripheral blood was obtained before any treatment.

Amplified TCR beta CDR3 regions came from RNA transcripts. A set of HTBI primers served as the primers for a first-round RT-PCR of the TCR CDR3. TCRdb re-called the multiplex PCR reads through MiXCR, storing one row per CDR3 protein. The sample has hundreds of thousands of distinct CDR3 sequences, less than 30% seen once. This CDR3 region has 15 residues. Trimming cost V 3 bases and J 5 bases, with 16 bases left between them. CDR1 and CDR2 (germline): MNHEY, SMNVEV (reference sequence). Study results and limitations: In the blood, most expanded thyroid clonotypes above 0.001 appeared as well.

This clonotype was detected ten times or more. Its antigen is unidentified. The clonotype originates from a man aged 40-49 years with Graves' hyperthyroidism that later progressed to Graves' ophthalmopathy. The chain uses TRBV27 and TRBJ1-1; D is unresolved. Sequenced input: blood. The CDR3 loop reads CASSFGEAGGTEAFF. DNA of the CDR3: TGTGCCAGCAGTTTTGGGGAGGCGGGTGGTACTGAAGCTTTCTTT.